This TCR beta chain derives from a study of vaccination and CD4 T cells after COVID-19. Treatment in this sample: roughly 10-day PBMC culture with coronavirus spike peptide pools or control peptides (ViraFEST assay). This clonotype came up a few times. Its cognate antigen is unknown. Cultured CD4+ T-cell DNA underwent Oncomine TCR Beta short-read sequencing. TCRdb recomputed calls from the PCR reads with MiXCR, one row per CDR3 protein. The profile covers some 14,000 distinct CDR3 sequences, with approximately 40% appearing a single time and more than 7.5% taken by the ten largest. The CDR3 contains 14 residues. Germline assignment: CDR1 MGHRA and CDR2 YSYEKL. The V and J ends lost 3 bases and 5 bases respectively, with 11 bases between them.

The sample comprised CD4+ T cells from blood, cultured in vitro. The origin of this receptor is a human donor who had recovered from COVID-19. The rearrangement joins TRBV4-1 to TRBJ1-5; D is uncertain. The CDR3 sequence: CASSHPGGDQPQHF. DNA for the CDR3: TGCGCCAGCAGCCACCCAGGCGGCGATCAGCCCCAGCATTTT.